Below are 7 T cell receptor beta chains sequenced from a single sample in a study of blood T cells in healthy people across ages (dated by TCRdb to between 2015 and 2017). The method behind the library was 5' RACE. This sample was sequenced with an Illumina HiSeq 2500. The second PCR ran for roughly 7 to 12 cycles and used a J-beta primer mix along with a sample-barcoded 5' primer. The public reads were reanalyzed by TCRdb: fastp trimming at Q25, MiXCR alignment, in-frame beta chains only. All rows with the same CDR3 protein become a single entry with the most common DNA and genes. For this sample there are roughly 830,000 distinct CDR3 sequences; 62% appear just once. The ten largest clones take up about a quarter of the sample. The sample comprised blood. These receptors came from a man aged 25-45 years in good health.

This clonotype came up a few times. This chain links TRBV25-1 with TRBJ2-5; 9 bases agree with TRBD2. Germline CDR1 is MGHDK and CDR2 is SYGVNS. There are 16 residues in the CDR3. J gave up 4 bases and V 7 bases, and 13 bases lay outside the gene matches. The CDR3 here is CASTEGAGGYGETQYF. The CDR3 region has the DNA TGTGCCAGCACTGAGGGAGCGGGGGGCTATGGAGAGACCCAGTACTTC. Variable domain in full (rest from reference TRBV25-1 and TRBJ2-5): EADIYQTPRYLVIGTGKKITLECSQTMGHDKMYWYQQDPGMELHLIHYSYGVNSTEKGDLSSESTVSRIRTEHFPLTLESARPSHTSQYLCASTEGAGGYGETQYFGPGTRLLVL.

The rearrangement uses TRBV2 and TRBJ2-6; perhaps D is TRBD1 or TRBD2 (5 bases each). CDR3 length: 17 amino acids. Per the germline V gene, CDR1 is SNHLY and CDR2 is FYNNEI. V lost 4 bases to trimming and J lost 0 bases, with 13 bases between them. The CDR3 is CASSGVGEFSGANVLTF. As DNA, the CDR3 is TGTGCCAGCAGTGGAGTAGGGGAGTTCTCTGGGGCCAACGTCCTGACTTTC.

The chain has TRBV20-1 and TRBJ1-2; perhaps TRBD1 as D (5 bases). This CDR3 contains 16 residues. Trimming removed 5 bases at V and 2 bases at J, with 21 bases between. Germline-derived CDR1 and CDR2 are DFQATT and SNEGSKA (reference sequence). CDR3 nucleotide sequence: TGCAGTGCTCCGGAGGGGTTCGCGGGTGGAAACTATGGCTACACCTTC. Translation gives CSAPEGFAGGNYGYTF.

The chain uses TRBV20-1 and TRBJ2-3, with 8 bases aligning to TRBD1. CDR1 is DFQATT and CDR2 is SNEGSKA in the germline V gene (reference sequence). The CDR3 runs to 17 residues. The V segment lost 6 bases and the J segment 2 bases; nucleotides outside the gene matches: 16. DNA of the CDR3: TGCAGTGCGGCGACAGGGGTCGCCCAAACCATCACAGATACGCAGTATTTT. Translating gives CSAATGVAQTITDTQYF.

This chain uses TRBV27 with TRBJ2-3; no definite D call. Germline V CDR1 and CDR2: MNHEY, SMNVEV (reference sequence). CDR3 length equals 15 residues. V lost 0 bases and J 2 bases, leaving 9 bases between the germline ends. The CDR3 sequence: CASSLSLSVTDTQYF. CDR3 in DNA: TGTGCCAGCAGTTTATCGTTGTCAGTCACAGATACGCAGTATTTT.

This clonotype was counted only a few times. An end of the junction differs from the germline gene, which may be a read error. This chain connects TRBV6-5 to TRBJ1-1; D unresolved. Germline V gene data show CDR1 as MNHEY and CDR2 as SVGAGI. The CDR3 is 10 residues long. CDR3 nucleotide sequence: TGTGCCAGCAGTTACACTAGCGGGGTATTT. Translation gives CASSYTSGVF.

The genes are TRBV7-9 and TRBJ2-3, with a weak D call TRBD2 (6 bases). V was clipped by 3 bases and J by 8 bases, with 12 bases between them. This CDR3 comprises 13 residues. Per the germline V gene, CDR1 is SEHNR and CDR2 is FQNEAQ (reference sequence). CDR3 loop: CASSLGPGGTQYF. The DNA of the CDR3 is TGTGCCAGCAGCTTGGGCCCCGGGGGTACGCAGTATTTT.